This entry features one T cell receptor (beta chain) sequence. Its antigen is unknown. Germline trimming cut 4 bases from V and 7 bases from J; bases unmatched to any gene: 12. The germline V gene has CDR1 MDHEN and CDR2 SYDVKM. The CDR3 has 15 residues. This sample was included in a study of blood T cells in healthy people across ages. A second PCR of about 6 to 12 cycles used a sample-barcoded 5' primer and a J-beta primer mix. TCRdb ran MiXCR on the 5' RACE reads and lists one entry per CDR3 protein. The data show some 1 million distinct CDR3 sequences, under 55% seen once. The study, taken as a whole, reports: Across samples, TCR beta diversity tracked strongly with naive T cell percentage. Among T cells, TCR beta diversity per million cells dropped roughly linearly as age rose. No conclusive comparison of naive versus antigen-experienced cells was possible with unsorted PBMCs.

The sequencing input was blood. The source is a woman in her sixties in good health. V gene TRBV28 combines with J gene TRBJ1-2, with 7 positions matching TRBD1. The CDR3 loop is CASSSLGQDQTGYTF. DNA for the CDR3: TGTGCCAGCAGTTCACTCGGACAGGACCAGACTGGCTACACCTTC.